These 16 T cell receptor beta chains came from one sample sequenced in a study of shared clonotypes between healthy human individuals. Sequenced by immunoSEQ multiplex PCR; TCRdb stores in-frame clones only, minus some. Here the sample spans 2 million to 2.5 million clones, 85% to 95% being singletons. The sequencing input was naive CD4+ T cells from PBMCs. The subset denotes: CD45RA+ positively selected. The source is a man aged 18 to 29 in good health. Some clones in this sample may be carry-over from other donors' samples.

J is TRBJ2-3 and V is TRBV29-1, with D possibly being TRBD1 (5 bases). CDR1 and CDR2 from the germline V gene are SQVTM and ANQGSEA. The CDR3 sequence is 13 residues long. Deletions cut 4 bases from V and 2 bases from J, with 10 bases between. CDR3: CSVGQHLTDTQYF. The CDR3 DNA is TGCAGCGTTGGACAGCATCTCACAGATACGCAGTATTTT.

The rearrangement uses TRBV7-2 and TRBJ2-6; D is unresolved. Deletions cut 3 bases from V and 1 base from J, with 4 bases between. Germline V gene sequence: CDR1 SGHTA, CDR2 FQGNSA. The CDR3 extends over 14 amino acids. DNA for the CDR3: TGTGCCAGCAGCTTGAGGTCTGGGGCCAACGTCCTGACTTTC. Translating it yields CASSLRSGANVLTF. Complete variable domain (other parts from reference TRBV7-2 and TRBJ2-6): GAGVSQSPSNKVTEKGKDVELRCDPISGHTALYWYRQSLGQGLEFLIYFQGNSAPDKSGLPSDRFSAERTGGSVSTLTIQRTQQEDSAVYLCASSLRSGANVLTFGAGSRLTVL.

V is TRBV19 and J is TRBJ2-6; D is unclear. This CDR3 comprises 12 residues. The ends were cut back, 5 bases at V and 11 bases at J, with 10 bases in the middle. Per the germline V gene, CDR1 is LNHDA and CDR2 is SQIVND (reference sequence). CDR3 residues: CASSHRFDVLTF. CDR3 in DNA: TGTGCCAGTAGTCACCGGTTTGACGTCCTGACTTTC.

The chain has TRBV2 and TRBJ2-1, with 9 bases lining up with TRBD2. The germline V gene encodes CDR1 SNHLY and CDR2 FYNNEI. V was clipped by 6 bases and J by 0 bases; unmatched bases: 15. The CDR3 length is 19 residues. CDR3: CASRPPRLAVFSSYNEQFF. In nucleotides, the CDR3 is TGTGCCAGCAGGCCCCCGAGACTAGCGGTTTTTAGCTCCTACAATGAGCAGTTCTTC. The full variable domain, completed using reference TRBV2 and TRBJ2-1, is EPEVTQTPSHQVTQMGQEVILRCVPISNHLYFYWYRQILGQKVEFLVSFYNNEISEKSEIFDDQFSVERPDGSNFTLKIRSTKLEDSAMYFCASRPPRLAVFSSYNEQFFGPGTRLTVL.

V and J are TRBV14 and TRBJ2-1, with 8 bases aligning to TRBD1. This CDR3 is built from 16 residues. Germline V CDR1 and CDR2: SGHDN, FVKESK. Trimming cost V 2 bases and J 2 bases; bases outside gene matches: 5. CDR3 DNA sequence: TGTGCCAGCAGCCAATTAGGACAGGGCGCCTACAATGAGCAGTTCTTC. Translated, it gives CASSQLGQGAYNEQFF.

The chain couples TRBV7-8 to TRBJ2-3, with TRBD2 identical over 13 bases. The CDR3 is 16 residues long. CDR1 is SGHVS, CDR2 FQNEAQ, per germline. The J segment lost 5 bases and the V segment lost 5 bases, leaving 7 bases of the junction unmatched. The CDR3 nucleotides read TGTGCCAGCAGCACCAGACTAGCGGGAGGTCGAGATACGCAGTATTTT. Translating it yields CASSTRLAGGRDTQYF.

The chain combines TRBV5-4 with TRBJ1-5, with TRBD1 matching 11 bases. Looked up from germline, CDR1 is SGHNT and CDR2 is YYREEE (reference sequence). The CDR3 sequence is 15 residues long. V lost 2 bases to trimming and J lost 5 bases; unmatched junction nucleotides: 3. The CDR3 here is CASSFMGQGDQPQHF. The CDR3 region has the DNA TGTGCCAGCAGCTTCATGGGACAGGGGGATCAGCCCCAGCATTTT.

This sequence joins TRBV28 and TRBJ2-7; 7 bases match TRBD2. Germline V CDR1 and CDR2: MDHEN, SYDVKM. Trimming at V came to 6 bases and at J to 2 bases, leaving 4 bases not matched to a gene. This CDR3 has 13 residues. The CDR3 nucleotides read TGTGCCAGCAGGCTAGCGGACCCCTACGAGCAGTACTTC. Residues: CASRLADPYEQYF.

This chain connects TRBV2 to TRBJ2-7, with 7 bases fitting TRBD1. V was pared by 5 bases and J by 6 bases, with 10 bases of the junction left unmatched. The CDR3 covers 14 residues. The germline gives CDR1 SNHLY, CDR2 FYNNEI. CDR3 protein: CASSLRTGRSEQYF. CDR3 DNA sequence: TGTGCCAGCAGTTTACGGACAGGACGTTCCGAGCAGTACTTC.

The chain couples TRBV2 to TRBJ2-6, with D unclear. The CDR3 consists of 14 residues. The V gene lost 2 bases and the J gene lost 2 bases, with 4 bases spanning the gap. In germline, CDR1 is SNHLY, CDR2 FYNNEI. The CDR3 DNA is TGTGCCAGCAGTGAAAATCCTGGGGCCAACGTCCTGACTTTC. Its translation: CASSENPGANVLTF.

V is TRBV15 and J is TRBJ1-2, with TRBD1 as a possible D gene (5 bases). Germline CDR1 LNHNV, CDR2 YYDKDF (reference sequence). The CDR3 totals 15 residues. V was pared by 1 base and J by 6 bases, with 15 bases between. CDR3: CATSRAGGIRDGYTF. CDR3 nucleotides: TGTGCCACCAGCAGAGCCGGAGGCATCAGGGATGGCTACACCTTC. Supplemented by reference TRBV15 and TRBJ1-2, the full variable domain reads DAMVIQNPRYQVTQFGKPVTLSCSQTLNHNVMYWYQQKSSQAPKLLFHYYDKDFNNEADTPDNFQSRRPNTSFCFLDIRSPGLGDTAMYLCATSRAGGIRDGYTFGSGTRLTVV.

V usage is TRBV29-1 and J usage is TRBJ2-5; D not certain. The CDR3 consists of 12 residues. Germline CDR1 reads SQVTM; CDR2 reads ANQGSEA. The V end was cut by 4 bases, the J end by 5 bases, with 11 bases between. The CDR3 reads CSVGQVEETQYF. CDR3 in DNA: TGCAGCGTTGGTCAGGTAGAGGAGACCCAGTACTTC.

The gene calls are TRBV27 and TRBJ2-1; TRBD1 matches 10 bases. CDR1 is MNHEY and CDR2 is SMNVEV in the germline V gene (reference sequence). Germline trimming cut 5 bases from V and 4 bases from J; bases unmatched to any gene: 8. CDR3 size: 16 residues. DNA of the CDR3: TGTGCCAGCAGTCCTCTCGGACAGGGGGTTTACAATGAGCAGTTCTTC. Translation: CASSPLGQGVYNEQFF.

The J gene is TRBJ2-3, the V gene TRBV4-2; 7 bases agree with TRBD2. Germline loops: CDR1 LGHNA, CDR2 YNFKEQ. This CDR3 has 16 residues. V lost 0 bases to trimming and J lost 8 bases; unmatched junction nucleotides: 11. The CDR3, as DNA: TGTGCCAGCAGCCAAGACGGGGGGTCGCCGAGAGGTACGCAGTATTTT. It yields the protein CASSQDGGSPRGTQYF.

The V gene is TRBV5-4, the J gene TRBJ2-5; 11 bases map to TRBD1. The CDR3 covers 17 residues. The trim removed 5 bases at V and 4 bases at J, leaving 13 bases unmatched. Germline loops: CDR1 SGHNT, CDR2 YYREEE (reference sequence). This CDR3 is CASSLALGTGGRETQYF. The CDR3 DNA is TGTGCCAGCAGTTTAGCACTCGGGACAGGGGGACGAGAGACCCAGTACTTC.

This chain links TRBV5-4 with TRBJ2-7; possible D gene TRBD2, 6 bases. Germline V gene lookup returns CDR1 SGHNT and CDR2 YYREEE (reference sequence). V was clipped by 5 bases and J by 0 bases, with 12 bases between them. This CDR3 contains 14 residues. CDR3 DNA: TGTGCCAGCAGAAGGAGCGGGTCCTCCTACGAGCAGTACTTC. Translation: CASRRSGSSYEQYF.